The table lists the clone carrying this TCR beta chain with many counts. The antigen is not known. When ophthalmopathy did not progress within 18 months, Graves' hyperthyroidism was considered stable. Patients between 18 and 65 years old had hyperthyroidism, newly diagnosed and lasting under 2 months. The record originates from a study of T cells in Graves' hyperthyroidism and ophthalmopathy. Looking at the study overall: It was at initial diagnosis, before any treatment, that peripheral blood was collected. Study-wide findings and caveats: The model predicted ophthalmopathy a median approximately 6 months before onset.

Amplified regions were TCR beta CDR3 sequences from RNA transcripts. TCR CDR3 underwent first-round RT-PCR with the HTBI primer set. TCRdb passed the multiplex PCR reads through MiXCR, listing each CDR3 protein once. The sample has around 700,000 distinct CDR3 sequences; roughly a third are singletons. Sequenced input: blood. The sequence derives from a woman in her forties with Graves' hyperthyroidism.

The CDR3 here is CSVGQGAGNTIYF. The DNA for the CDR3 is TGCAGCGTTGGACAGGGCGCTGGAAACACCATATATTTT. The chain links TRBV29-1 to TRBJ1-3; 7 positions match TRBD1. The CDR3 totals 13 residues. The V and J ends lost 4 bases and 2 bases, in that order; junction bases with no gene match: 2. Germline V lookup: CDR1 SQVTM, CDR2 ANQGSEA. The entire variable domain, with the rest obtained from reference TRBV29-1 and TRBJ1-3, is as follows: SAVISQKPSRDICQRGTSLTIQCQVDSQVTMMFWYRQQPGQSLTLIATANQGSEATYESGFVIDKFPISRPNLTFSTLTVSNMSPEDSSIYLCSVGQGAGNTIYFGEGSWLTVV.